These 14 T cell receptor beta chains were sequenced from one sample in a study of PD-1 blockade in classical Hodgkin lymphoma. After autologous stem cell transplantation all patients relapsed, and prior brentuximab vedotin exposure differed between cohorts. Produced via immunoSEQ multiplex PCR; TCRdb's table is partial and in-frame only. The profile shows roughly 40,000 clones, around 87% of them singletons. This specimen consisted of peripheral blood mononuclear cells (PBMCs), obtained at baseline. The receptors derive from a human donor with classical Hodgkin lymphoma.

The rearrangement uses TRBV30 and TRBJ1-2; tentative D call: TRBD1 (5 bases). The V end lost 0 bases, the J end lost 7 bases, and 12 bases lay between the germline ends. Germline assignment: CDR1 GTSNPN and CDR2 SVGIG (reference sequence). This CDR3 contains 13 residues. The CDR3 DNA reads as TGTGCCTGGAGTGTACGCAGGAGGGGTGGCTACACCTTC. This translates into CAWSVRRRGGYTF.

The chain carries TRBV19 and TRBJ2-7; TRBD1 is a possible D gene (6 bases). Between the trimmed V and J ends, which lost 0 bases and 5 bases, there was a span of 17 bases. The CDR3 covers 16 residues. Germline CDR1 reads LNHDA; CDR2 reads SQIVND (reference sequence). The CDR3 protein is CASSIDPGEGWNEQYF. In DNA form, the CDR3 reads TGTGCCAGTAGTATAGATCCAGGGGAAGGTTGGAACGAGCAGTACTTC.

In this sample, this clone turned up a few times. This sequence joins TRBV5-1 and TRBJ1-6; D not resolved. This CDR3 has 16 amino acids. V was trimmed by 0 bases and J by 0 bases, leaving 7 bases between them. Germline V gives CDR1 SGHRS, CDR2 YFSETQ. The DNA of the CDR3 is TGCGCCAGCAGCTTGGACGGGAGCTCCTATAATTCACCCCTCCACTTT. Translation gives CASSLDGSSYNSPLHF.

In nucleotides, the CDR3 is TGTGCCAGCAGCGCGTACCTTTCCTACGAGCAGTACTTC. Encoded protein: CASSAYLSYEQYF. The chain links TRBV5-4 to TRBJ2-7; D not certain. Germline assignment: CDR1 SGHNT and CDR2 YYREEE (reference sequence). Trimming cost V 4 bases and J 1 base, with 9 bases left between them. The CDR3 extends over 13 amino acids.

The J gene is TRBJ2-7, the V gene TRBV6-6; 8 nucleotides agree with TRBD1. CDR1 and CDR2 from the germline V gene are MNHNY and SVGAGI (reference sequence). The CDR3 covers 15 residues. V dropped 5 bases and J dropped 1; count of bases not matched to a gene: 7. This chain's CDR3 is CASSPGGFESYEQYF. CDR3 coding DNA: TGTGCCAGCAGTCCAGGGGGCTTCGAGTCCTACGAGCAGTACTTC.

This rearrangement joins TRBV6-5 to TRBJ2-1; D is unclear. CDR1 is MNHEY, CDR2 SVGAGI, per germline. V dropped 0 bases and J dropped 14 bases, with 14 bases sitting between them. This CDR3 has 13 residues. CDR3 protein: CASSYSEIAREFF. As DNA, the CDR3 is TGTGCCAGCAGTTACTCCGAGATAGCCCGGGAGTTCTTC.

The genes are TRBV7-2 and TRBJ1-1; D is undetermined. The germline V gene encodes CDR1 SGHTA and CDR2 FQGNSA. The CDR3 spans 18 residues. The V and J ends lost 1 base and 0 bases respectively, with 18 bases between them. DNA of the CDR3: TGTGCCAGCAGCTTAGGAACTCCCTCCAACCGGATGAACACTGAAGCTTTCTTT. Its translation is CASSLGTPSNRMNTEAFF.

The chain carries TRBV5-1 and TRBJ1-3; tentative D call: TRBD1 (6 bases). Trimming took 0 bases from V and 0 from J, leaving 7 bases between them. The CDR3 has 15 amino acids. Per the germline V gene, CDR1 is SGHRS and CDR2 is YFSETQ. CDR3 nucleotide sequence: TGCGCCAGCAGCTTGGGAGGGGGCTCTGGAAACACCATATATTTT. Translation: CASSLGGGSGNTIYF. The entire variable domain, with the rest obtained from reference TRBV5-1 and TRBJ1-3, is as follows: KAGVTQTPRYLIKTRGQQVTLSCSPISGHRSVSWYQQTPGQGLQFLFEYFSETQRNKGNFPGRFSGRQFSNSRSEMNVSTLELGDSALYLCASSLGGGSGNTIYFGEGSWLTVV.

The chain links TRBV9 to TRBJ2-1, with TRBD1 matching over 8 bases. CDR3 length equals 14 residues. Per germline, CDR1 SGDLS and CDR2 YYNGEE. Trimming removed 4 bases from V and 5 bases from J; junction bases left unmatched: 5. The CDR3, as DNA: TGTGCCAGCAGCCCTGGACAGGGAAACAATGAGCAGTTCTTC. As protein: CASSPGQGNNEQFF.

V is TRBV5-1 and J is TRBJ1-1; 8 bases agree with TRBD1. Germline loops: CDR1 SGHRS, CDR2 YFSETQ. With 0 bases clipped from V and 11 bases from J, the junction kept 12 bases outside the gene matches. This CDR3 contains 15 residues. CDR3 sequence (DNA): TGCGCCAGCAGCTTGGAGGGACAGGACTGGGGTGCGGCTTTCTTT. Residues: CASSLEGQDWGAAFF. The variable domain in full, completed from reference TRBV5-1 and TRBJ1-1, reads KAGVTQTPRYLIKTRGQQVTLSCSPISGHRSVSWYQQTPGQGLQFLFEYFSETQRNKGNFPGRFSGRQFSNSRSEMNVSTLELGDSALYLCASSLEGQDWGAAFFGQGTRLTVV.

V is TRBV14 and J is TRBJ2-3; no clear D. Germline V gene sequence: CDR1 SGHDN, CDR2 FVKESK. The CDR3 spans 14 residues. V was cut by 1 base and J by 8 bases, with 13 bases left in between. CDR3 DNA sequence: TGTGCCAGCAGCCAAGGTGCCAGATCCATTACGCAGTATTTT. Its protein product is CASSQGARSITQYF. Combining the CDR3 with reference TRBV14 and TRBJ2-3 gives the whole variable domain EAGVTQFPSHSVIEKGQTVTLRCDPISGHDNLYWYRRVMGKEIKFLLHFVKESKQDESGMPNNRFLAERTGGTYSTLKVQPAELEDSGVYFCASSQGARSITQYFGPGTRLTVL.

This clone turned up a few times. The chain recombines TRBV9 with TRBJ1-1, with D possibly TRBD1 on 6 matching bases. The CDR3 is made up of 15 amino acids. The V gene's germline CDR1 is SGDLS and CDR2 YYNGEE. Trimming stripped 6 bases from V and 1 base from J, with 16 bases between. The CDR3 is CASTPGVLTNTEAFF. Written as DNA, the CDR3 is TGTGCCAGCACCCCAGGGGTCCTAACGAACACTGAAGCTTTCTTT.

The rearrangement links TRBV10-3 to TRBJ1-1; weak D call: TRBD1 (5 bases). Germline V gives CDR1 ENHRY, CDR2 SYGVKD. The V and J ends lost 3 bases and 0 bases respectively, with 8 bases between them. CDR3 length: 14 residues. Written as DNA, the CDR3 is TGTGCCATCAGTGACCGGGGGATGAACACTGAAGCTTTCTTT. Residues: CAISDRGMNTEAFF.

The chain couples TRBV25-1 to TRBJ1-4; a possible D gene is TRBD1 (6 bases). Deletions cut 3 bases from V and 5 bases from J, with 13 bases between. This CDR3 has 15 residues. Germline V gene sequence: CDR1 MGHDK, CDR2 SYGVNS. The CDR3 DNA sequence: TGTGCCAGCAGTGACGGGGGCCGGGGGAATGAAAAACTGTTTTTT. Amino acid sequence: CASSDGGRGNEKLFF.